This note documents a single T cell receptor (beta chain) sequence. Germline loops: CDR1 SEHNR, CDR2 FQNEAQ (reference sequence). After removal of 5 bases from V and 1 base from J, the junction contained 3 bases not matched to a gene. CDR3 size: 14 residues. As handled by the study authors: Reference gene primer amplification gave nucleated cell count estimates. Clones were sequenced by immunoSEQ multiplex PCR, and TCRdb holds only the in-frame ones, with some missing. The V and J calls and clone size are taken from that table; D and trimming were inferred from the DNA. The repertoire holds roughly 160,000 clones, roughly 86% seen once, with 0.99% in the top ten. This sample stems from a study of blood T cell repertoires in COVID-19. Study as a whole: Collection of acute and convalescent COVID-19 samples took place in the United States, Italy and Spain. Nucleic acid was either cDNA or gDNA, and it came from T cells, B-cell-depleted T cells, or PBMCs.

The rearrangement joins TRBV7-9 to TRBJ1-2; 8 bases line up with TRBD1. The TCR originated in a man aged 18 to 35 with acute or convalescent COVID-19. What was sequenced was peripheral blood. CDR3 in amino acids: CASSRDRFNYGYTF. CDR3 bases: TGTGCCAGCAGCAGGGACAGGTTTAACTATGGCTACACCTTC.